Listed below are T cell receptor beta chains from one sample, sequenced in a study of cytomegalovirus exposure and HLA in healthy donors. TCRdb keeps only in-frame clones here, not all; method: immunoSEQ multiplex PCR. The data show fewer than 200,000 clones, roughly 80% seen once. Source material: PBMCs. Every receptor here comes from a man aged 50-59 years in good health and CMV-seronegative. The CDR3 runs from the conserved cysteine through the conserved F or W. A D gene is named only where the DNA matches it firmly. Only some rows state a clone size, as once, few, many or a class for expanded clones.

>-|-|TRBJ1-5|TRBV7-8
CASSVDSFNQPQHF
TGTGCCAGCAGCGTAGACAGCTTCAATCAGCCCCAGCATTTT
>-|-|TRBJ2-3|TRBV27
CASSLTLGSNTDTQYF
TGTGCCAGCAGTTTAACTTTGGGCAGTAACACAGATACGCAGTATTTT
>TRBD1|-|TRBJ1-6|TRBV6-4
CASSAYRGLNSPLHF
TGTGCCAGCAGTGCTTACAGGGGGCTTAATTCACCCCTCCACTTT
>TRBD1|few|TRBJ1-4|TRBV19
CASRDRGRSNEKLFF
TGTGCCAGCCGGGACAGGGGGCGGTCTAATGAAAAACTGTTTTTT
>TRBD1|few|TRBJ1-3|TRBV5-6
CASSRDRVGNTIYF
TGTGCCAGCAGCCGGGACAGGGTAGGAAACACCATATATTTT
>TRBD1|-|TRBJ2-7|TRBV27
CASRPGTGGGQYF
TGTGCCAGCAGACCCGGGACAGGGGGCGGGCAGTACTTC
>-|-|TRBJ1-5|TRBV15
CATSRGQGNYWNQPQHF
TGTGCCACCAGCAGAGGCCAGGGTAATTATTGGAATCAGCCCCAGCATTTT
>TRBD1|-|TRBJ1-1|TRBV13
CASSSRGRDTEAFF
TGTGCCAGCAGCTCCAGGGGGCGAGACACTGAAGCTTTCTTT
>-|-|TRBJ2-1|TRBV18
CASSSSGNEQFF
TGTGCCAGCTCATCGAGCGGGAATGAGCAGTTCTTC
>TRBD1|-|TRBJ1-2|TRBV19
CASSRDTGGSYGYTF
TGTGCCAGTAGTAGGGATACAGGGGGCAGCTATGGCTACACCTTC
>-|-|TRBJ1-2|TRBV7-2
CASSATFNYGYTF
TGTGCCAGCAGCGCGACATTCAACTATGGCTACACCTTC
>-|-|TRBJ1-1|TRBV7-2
CASSFPEKTEAFF
TGTGCCAGCAGCTTTCCGGAGAAGACTGAAGCTTTCTTT
>-|-|TRBJ1-4|TRBV2
CASSGTANNRIRVEKLFF
TGTGCCAGCAGTGGGACAGCAAACAACCGAATTAGGGTCGAAAAACTGTTTTTT
>TRBD2|-|TRBJ2-1|TRBV5-6
CASTPRAGGNEQFF
TGTGCCAGCACCCCGCGGGCGGGGGGTAATGAGCAGTTCTTC
>-|-|TRBJ1-4|TRBV6-1
CASTARNSNEKLFF
TGTGCCAGCACCGCTAGGAACTCAAATGAAAAACTGTTTTTT
>-|-|TRBJ1-1|TRBV18
CASSPLRGNVNTEAFF
TGTGCCAGCTCACCCCTTCGCGGTAACGTGAACACTGAAGCTTTCTTT
>TRBD2|once|TRBJ2-5|TRBV2
CASGPFGTSGGETQYF
TGTGCCAGCGGCCCTTTCGGGACTAGCGGGGGAGAGACCCAGTACTTC
>TRBD1|-|TRBJ2-1|TRBV5-1
CASSLVPRGPNEQFF
TGCGCCAGCAGCTTAGTCCCCAGGGGGCCCAATGAGCAGTTCTTC
>-|-|TRBJ1-3|TRBV5-5
CASSLFRSSGNTIYF
TGTGCCAGCAGCTTGTTTCGGAGCTCTGGAAACACCATATATTTT
>-|-|TRBJ1-5|TRBV7-2
CASSLVGRQNQPQHF
TGTGCCAGCAGCTTAGTCGGCAGACAGAATCAGCCCCAGCATTTT
>TRBD1|-|TRBJ2-7|TRBV27
CASSSRTGGPPREYKVNLYEQYF
TGTGCCAGCAGTTCCCGGACAGGGGGGCCCCCGCGCGAATATAAGGTCAATTTGTACGAGCAGTACTTC
>TRBD2|-|TRBJ2-1|TRBV7-6
CASSILLYGTSGTNEQFF
TGTGCCAGCAGCATACTTCTCTACGGGACTAGCGGGACCAATGAGCAGTTCTTC
>-|-|TRBJ2-6|TRBV28
CASSLYSGANVLTF
TGTGCCAGCAGTTTGTACTCTGGGGCCAACGTCCTGACTTTC
>-|-|TRBJ2-7|TRBV21-1
CASSKLRDRGPSYEQYF
TGTGCCAGCAGCAAACTAAGGGACAGGGGTCCTTCCTACGAGCAGTACTTC
>-|-|TRBJ1-1|TRBV15
CATSALALRTEAFF
TGTGCCACCAGCGCCTTAGCCCTCCGGACTGAAGCTTTCTTT
>-|-|TRBJ1-1|TRBV2
CASRTDSTEAFF
TGTGCCAGCAGGACTGATTCCACTGAAGCTTTCTTT
>TRBD1|-|TRBJ2-2|TRBV9
CASSARTGNAGELFF
TGTGCCAGCAGCGCTAGGACAGGGAACGCCGGGGAGCTGTTTTTT
>TRBD2|-|TRBJ2-5|TRBV7-3
CASSSSGRGETQYF
TGTGCCAGCAGTTCTAGCGGGAGGGGGGAGACCCAGTACTTC
>-|-|TRBJ1-1|TRBV29-1
CSVGGALEAFF
TGCAGCGTGGGAGGGGCTCTTGAAGCTTTCTTT
>-|-|TRBJ2-1|TRBV5-1
CASSLGGVFNEQFF
TGCGCCAGCAGCTTAGGGGGGGTGTTCAATGAGCAGTTCTTC
>TRBD1|-|TRBJ1-5|TRBV7-2
CASSPGRGGQPQHF
TGTGCCAGCAGCCCGGGCCGAGGGGGCCAGCCCCAGCATTTT
>-|-|TRBJ2-7|TRBV1
CTSSHGGRGPTYEQYF
TGCACCAGCAGCCATGGGGGGAGGGGACCAACCTACGAGCAGTACTTC
>TRBD1|-|TRBJ1-5|TRBV7-9
CASSRTGISNQPQHF
TGTGCCAGCAGCAGGACAGGGATTAGCAATCAGCCCCAGCATTTT
>TRBD2|-|TRBJ2-3|TRBV11-2
CASSRTSATDTQYF
TGTGCCAGCAGCCGGACTAGCGCAACAGATACGCAGTATTTT
>-|-|TRBJ1-2|TRBV18
CASSPVGRGGYTF
TGTGCCAGCTCCCCAGTGGGCAGGGGCGGCTACACCTTC
>TRBD1|-|TRBJ1-3|TRBV18
CASSRTGGDSGNTIYF
TGTGCCAGCTCACGAACAGGGGGCGACTCTGGAAACACCATATATTTT
>-|-|TRBJ1-6|TRBV5-1
CASSFDFYNSPLHF
TGCGCCAGCAGCTTCGACTTCTATAATTCACCCCTCCACTTT
>-|-|TRBJ2-6|TRBV19
CASSIASGANVLTF
TGTGCCAGTAGTATTGCGTCGGGGGCCAACGTCCTGACTTTC
>-|-|TRBJ2-1|TRBV14
CASSPLRSPIYNEQFF
TGTGCCAGCAGCCCCCTGCGGAGCCCTATCTACAATGAGCAGTTCTTC
>-|few|TRBJ2-7|TRBV5-1
CASSGDFPGWYF
TGCGCCAGCAGCGGGGACTTTCCCGGGTGGTACTTC
>TRBD1|-|TRBJ1-4|TRBV28
CASSSRGDSQSIKLFF
TGTGCCAGCAGTTCCCGAGGGGACAGCCAATCAATAAAACTGTTTTTT
>-|-|TRBJ1-5|TRBV5-8
CASSPSRQINQPQHF
TGTGCCAGCAGCCCATCGAGGCAGATTAATCAGCCCCAGCATTTT